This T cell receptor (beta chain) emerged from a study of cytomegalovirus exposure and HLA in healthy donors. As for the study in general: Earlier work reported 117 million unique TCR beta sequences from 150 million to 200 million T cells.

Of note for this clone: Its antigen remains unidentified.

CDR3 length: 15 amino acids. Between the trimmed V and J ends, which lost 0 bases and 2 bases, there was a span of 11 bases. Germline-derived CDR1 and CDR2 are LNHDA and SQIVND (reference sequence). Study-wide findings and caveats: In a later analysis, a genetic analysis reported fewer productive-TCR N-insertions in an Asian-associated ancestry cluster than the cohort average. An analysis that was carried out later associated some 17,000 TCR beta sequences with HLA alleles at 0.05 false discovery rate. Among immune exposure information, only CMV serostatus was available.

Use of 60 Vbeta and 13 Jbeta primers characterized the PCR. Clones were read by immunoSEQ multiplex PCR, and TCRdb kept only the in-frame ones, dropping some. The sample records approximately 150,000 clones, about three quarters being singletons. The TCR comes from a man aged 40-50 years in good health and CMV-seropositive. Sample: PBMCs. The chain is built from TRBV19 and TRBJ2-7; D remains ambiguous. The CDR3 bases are TGTGCCAGTAGTATAGACCCGATGGGCACCTACGAGCAGTACTTC. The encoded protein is CASSIDPMGTYEQYF.